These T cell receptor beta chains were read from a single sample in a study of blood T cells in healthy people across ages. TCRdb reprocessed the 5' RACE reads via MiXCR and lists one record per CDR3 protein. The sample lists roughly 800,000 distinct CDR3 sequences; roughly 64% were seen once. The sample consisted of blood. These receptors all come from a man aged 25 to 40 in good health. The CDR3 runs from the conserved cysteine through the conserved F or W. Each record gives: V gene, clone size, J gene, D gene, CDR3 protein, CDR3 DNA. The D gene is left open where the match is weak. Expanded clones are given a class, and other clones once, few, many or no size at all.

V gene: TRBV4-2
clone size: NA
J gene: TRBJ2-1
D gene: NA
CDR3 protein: CASSQDGGPSLFNEQFF
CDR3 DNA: TGTGCCAGCAGCCAAGATGGGGGGCCTTCCCTATTCAATGAGCAGTTCTTC

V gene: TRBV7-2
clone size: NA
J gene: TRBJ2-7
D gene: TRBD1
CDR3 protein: CASSSRGTGSYEQYF
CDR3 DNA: TGTGCCAGCAGCTCGCGAGGGACAGGGTCCTACGAGCAGTACTTC

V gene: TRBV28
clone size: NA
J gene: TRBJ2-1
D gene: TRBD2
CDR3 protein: CASQTSGGYNEQFF
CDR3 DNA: TGTGCTTCTCAAACTAGCGGGGGTTACAATGAGCAGTTCTTC

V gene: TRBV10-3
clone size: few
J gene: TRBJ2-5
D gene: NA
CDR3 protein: CAKPDSRQGRQETQYF
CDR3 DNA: TGTGCCAAACCAGACAGCAGGCAGGGGCGCCAAGAGACCCAGTACTTC

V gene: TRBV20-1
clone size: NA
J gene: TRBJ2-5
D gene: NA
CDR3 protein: CSASSPETQYF
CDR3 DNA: TGCAGTGCGTCCTCTCCAGAGACCCAGTACTTC

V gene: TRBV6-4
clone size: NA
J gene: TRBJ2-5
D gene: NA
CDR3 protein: CASSDGYGYNEQYF
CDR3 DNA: TGTGCCAGCAGTGACGGTTACGGGTACAATGAGCAGTACTTC

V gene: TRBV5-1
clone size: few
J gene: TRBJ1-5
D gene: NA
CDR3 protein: CASKLDIGNQPQHF
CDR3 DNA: TGCGCCAGCAAGCTAGATATTGGGAATCAGCCCCAGCATTTT

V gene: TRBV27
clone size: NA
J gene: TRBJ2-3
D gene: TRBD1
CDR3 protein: CASSSGTGVSYTQYF
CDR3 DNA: TGTGCCAGCAGTTCCGGGACAGGGGTTTCGTATACGCAGTATTTT

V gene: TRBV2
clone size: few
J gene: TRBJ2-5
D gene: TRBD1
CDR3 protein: CASSTDRGQTQYF
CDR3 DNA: TGTGCCAGCAGTACCGACAGGGGACAGACCCAGTACTTC

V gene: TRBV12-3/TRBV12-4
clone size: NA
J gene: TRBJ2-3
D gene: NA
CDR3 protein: CAGRQETDGDTQYF
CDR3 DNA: TGTGCCGGCAGACAGGAGACCGACGGAGATACGCAGTATTTT

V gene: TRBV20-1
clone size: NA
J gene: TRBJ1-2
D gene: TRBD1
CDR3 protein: CSGRDSLGGYTF
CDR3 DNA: TGCAGTGGTCGGGACAGCTTAGGGGGCTACACCTTC

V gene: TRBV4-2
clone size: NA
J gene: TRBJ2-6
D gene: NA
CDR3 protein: CASSPSFTSSGANVLTF
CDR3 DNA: TGTGCCAGCAGCCCTAGCTTTACCTCCTCTGGGGCCAACGTCCTGACTTTC

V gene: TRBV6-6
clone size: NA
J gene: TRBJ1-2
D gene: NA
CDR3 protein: CASSWRTTGGGYTF
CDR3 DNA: TGTGCCAGCAGTTGGCGGACGACGGGTGGGGGCTACACCTTC

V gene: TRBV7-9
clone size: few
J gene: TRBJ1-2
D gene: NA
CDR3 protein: CASSYAANYGYTF
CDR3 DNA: TGTGCCAGCAGTTACGCTGCTAACTATGGCTACACCTTC

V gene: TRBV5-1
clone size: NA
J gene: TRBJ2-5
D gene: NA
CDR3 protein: CASSLPPFRTEGQETQYF
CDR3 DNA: TGCGCCAGCAGCCTGCCCCCTTTTAGGACAGAGGGCCAAGAGACCCAGTACTTC

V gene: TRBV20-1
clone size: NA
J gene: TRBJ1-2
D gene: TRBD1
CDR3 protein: CSAVDRICGYTF
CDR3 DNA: TGCAGTGCCGTGGACAGGATCTGTGGCTACACCTTC

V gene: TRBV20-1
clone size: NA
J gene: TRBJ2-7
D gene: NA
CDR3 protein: CSAASGTRLYEQYF
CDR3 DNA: TGCAGTGCCGCGTCCGGGACAAGGCTCTACGAGCAGTACTTC

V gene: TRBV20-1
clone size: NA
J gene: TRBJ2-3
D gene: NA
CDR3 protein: CSARDIGRTASTDTQYF
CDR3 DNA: TGCAGTGCTAGAGATATAGGCAGGACAGCGAGCACAGATACGCAGTATTTT

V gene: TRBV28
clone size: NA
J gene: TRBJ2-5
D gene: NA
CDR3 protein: CASSSRPGNEYF
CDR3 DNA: TGTGCCAGCAGTTCCCGTCCCGGAAATGAGTACTTC

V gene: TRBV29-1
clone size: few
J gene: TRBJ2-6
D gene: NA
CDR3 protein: CSVEVSGANVLTF
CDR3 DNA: TGCAGCGTTGAGGTCTCTGGGGCCAACGTCCTGACTTTC

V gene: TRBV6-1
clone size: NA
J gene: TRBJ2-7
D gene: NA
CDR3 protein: CASTVPYEQYF
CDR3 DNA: TGTGCCAGCACTGTGCCCTACGAGCAGTACTTC

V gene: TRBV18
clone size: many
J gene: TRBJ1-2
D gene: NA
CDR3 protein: CASSPGGDYGYTF
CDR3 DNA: TGTGCCAGCAGTCCCGGCGGCGACTATGGCTACACCTTC

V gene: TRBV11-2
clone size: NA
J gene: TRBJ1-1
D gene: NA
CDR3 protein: CASSRAYEAFF
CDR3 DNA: TGTGCCAGCAGCAGAGCATATGAAGCTTTCTTT

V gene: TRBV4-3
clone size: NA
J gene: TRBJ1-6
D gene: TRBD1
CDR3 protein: CASSHGTGGASYNSPLHF
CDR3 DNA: TGCGCCAGCAGCCATGGAACAGGGGGCGCGTCCTATAATTCACCCCTCCACTTT

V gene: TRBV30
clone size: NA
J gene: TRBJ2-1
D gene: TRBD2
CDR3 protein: CAWSVLGLAARNEQFF
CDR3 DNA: TGTGCCTGGAGTGTTCTCGGACTAGCGGCCCGTAATGAGCAGTTCTTC

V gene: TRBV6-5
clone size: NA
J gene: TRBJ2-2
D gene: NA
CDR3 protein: CASSYRVMTRPTGELFF
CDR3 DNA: TGTGCCAGCAGTTACAGGGTCATGACCAGACCCACCGGGGAGCTGTTTTTT

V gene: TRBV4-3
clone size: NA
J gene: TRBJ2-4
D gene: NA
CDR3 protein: CASSQESSYAAGKNIQYF
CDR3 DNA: TGCGCCAGCAGCCAAGAATCGAGCTACGCAGCCGGCAAAAACATTCAGTACTTC

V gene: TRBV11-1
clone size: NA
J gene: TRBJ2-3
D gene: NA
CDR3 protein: CASSFGTRGADTQYF
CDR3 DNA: TGTGCCAGCAGCTTCGGAACCAGGGGGGCAGATACGCAGTATTTT

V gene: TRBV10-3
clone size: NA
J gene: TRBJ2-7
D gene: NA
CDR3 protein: CAISETPVGVYEQYF
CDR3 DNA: TGTGCCATCAGTGAGACCCCCGTCGGAGTCTACGAGCAGTACTTC

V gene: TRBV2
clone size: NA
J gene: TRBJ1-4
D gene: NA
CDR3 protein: CASRYRQTTNEKLFF
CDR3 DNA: TGTGCCAGCAGATATAGACAGACAACTAATGAAAAACTGTTTTTT

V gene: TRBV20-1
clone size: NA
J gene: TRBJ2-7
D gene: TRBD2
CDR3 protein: CSARDGVAGGRNEQYF
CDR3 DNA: TGCAGTGCTAGAGATGGGGTAGCGGGAGGTAGGAACGAGCAGTACTTC

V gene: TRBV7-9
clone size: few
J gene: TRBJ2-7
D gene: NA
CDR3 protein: CASSLGGEGYEQYF
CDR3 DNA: TGTGCCAGCAGCTTAGGAGGGGAAGGTTACGAGCAGTACTTC

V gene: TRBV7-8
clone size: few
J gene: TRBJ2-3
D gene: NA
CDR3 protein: CASSFQADTQYF
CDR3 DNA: TGTGCCAGCAGCTTCCAGGCTGATACGCAGTATTTT

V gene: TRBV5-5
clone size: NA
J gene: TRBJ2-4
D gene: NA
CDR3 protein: CASSRTGGIGRNIQYF
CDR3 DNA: TGTGCCAGCAGCCGAACGGGGGGCATTGGCAGAAACATTCAGTACTTC

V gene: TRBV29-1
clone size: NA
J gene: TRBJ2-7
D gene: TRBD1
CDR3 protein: CSVESGGTYEQYF
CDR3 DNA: TGCAGCGTTGAGTCAGGGGGAACCTACGAGCAGTACTTC

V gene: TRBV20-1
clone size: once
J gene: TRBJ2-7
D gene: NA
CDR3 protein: CSIAGTYYEQYF
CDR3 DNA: TGCAGTATTGCCGGGACTTACTACGAGCAGTACTTC

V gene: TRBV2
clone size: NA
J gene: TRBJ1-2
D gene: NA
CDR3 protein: CASSEGEYGYTF
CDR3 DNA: TGTGCCAGCAGTGAAGGAGAGTATGGCTACACCTTC

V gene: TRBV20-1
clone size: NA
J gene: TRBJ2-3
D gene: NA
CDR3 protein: CSAGLTNRAHSTDTQYF
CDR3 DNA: TGCAGTGCTGGCCTGACGAACAGGGCCCATAGCACAGATACGCAGTATTTT

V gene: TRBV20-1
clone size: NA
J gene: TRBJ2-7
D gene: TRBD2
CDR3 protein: CSASLAGVVHEQYF
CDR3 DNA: TGCAGTGCTAGTCTTGCGGGAGTTGTCCACGAGCAGTACTTC

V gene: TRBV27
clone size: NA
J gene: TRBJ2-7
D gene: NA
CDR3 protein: CASGRRATYEQYF
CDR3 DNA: TGTGCCAGCGGGAGAAGGGCCACCTACGAGCAGTACTTC

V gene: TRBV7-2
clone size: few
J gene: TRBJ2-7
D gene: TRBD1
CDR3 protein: CASSSERWDSPYEQYF
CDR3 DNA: TGTGCCAGCAGCTCAGAAAGGTGGGACAGCCCCTACGAGCAGTACTTC

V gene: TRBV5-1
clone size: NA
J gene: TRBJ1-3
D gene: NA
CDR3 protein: CASRTGPGNTIYF
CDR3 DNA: TGCGCCAGCAGAACAGGGCCCGGAAACACCATATATTTT

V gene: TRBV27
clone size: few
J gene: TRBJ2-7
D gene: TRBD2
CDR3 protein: CASSFTLAGDTYEQYF
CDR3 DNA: TGTGCCAGCAGTTTCACACTAGCGGGAGATACCTACGAGCAGTACTTC

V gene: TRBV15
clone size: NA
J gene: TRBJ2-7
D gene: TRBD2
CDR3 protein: CAVLRAGGLSAEQYF
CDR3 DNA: TGTGCCGTCCTTAGGGCGGGAGGGTTATCGGCCGAGCAGTACTTC

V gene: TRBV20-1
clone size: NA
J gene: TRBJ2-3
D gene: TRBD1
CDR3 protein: CSAQPGQGFTDTQYF
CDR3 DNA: TGCAGTGCTCAACCGGGACAGGGGTTCACAGATACGCAGTATTTT

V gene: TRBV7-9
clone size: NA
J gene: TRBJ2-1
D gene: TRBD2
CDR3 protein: CASSNPASGTTLGGEQFF
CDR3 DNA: TGTGCCAGCAGCAATCCCGCTAGCGGGACCACCCTGGGAGGTGAGCAGTTCTTC

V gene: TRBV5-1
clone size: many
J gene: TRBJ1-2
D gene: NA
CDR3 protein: CASSLGPDYGYTF
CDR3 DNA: TGCGCCAGCAGCCTTGGTCCAGACTATGGCTACACCTTC

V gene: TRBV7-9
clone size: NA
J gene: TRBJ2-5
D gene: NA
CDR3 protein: CASSQLISSGYETQYF
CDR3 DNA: TGTGCCAGCAGCCAACTGATTAGTAGCGGCTATGAGACCCAGTACTTC

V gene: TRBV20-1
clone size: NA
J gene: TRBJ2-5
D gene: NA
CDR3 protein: CSVLDWQETQYF
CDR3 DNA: TGCAGTGTTCTGGACTGGCAAGAGACCCAGTACTTC

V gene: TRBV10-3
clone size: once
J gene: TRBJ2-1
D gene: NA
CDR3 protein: CAIGEMRVTGVSYNEQFF
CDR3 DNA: TGTGCCATCGGTGAGATGCGAGTGACGGGCGTCTCCTACAATGAGCAGTTCTTC

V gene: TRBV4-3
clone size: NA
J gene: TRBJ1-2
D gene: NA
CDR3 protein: CASSQDRSRRIGYGYTF
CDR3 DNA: TGCGCCAGCAGCCAAGATAGAAGCAGACGGATTGGCTATGGCTACACCTTC

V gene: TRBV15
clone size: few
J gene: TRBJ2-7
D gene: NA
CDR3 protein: CATSRGYEQYF
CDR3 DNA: TGTGCCACCAGCCGAGGTTACGAGCAGTACTTC

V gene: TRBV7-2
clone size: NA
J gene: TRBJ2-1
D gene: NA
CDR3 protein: CASSPRTGREVNEQFF
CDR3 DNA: TGTGCCAGCAGCCCCAGGACAGGGAGGGAGGTAAATGAGCAGTTCTTC

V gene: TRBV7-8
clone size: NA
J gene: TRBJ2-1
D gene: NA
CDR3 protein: CASSPGATGANEQFF
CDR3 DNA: TGTGCCAGCAGCCCAGGGGCTACGGGCGCCAATGAGCAGTTCTTC

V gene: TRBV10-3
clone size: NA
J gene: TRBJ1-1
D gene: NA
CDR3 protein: CAINQAVNTEAFF
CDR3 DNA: TGTGCCATCAATCAGGCCGTGAACACTGAAGCTTTCTTT

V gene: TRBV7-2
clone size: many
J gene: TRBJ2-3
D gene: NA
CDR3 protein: CASSLHKDVTQYF
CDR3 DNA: TGTGCCAGCAGCTTGCACAAAGATGTTACGCAGTATTTT

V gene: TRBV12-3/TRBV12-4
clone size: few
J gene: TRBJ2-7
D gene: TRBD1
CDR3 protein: CASSLGWQGVVEQYF
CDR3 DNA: TGTGCCAGCAGTTTAGGCTGGCAGGGGGTAGTCGAGCAGTACTTC

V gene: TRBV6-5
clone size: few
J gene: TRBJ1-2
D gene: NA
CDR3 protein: CASSYGEDGAYGYTF
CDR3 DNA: TGTGCCAGCAGTTACGGGGAGGACGGGGCCTATGGCTACACCTTC

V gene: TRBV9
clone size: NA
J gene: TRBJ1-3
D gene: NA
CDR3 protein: CASSVSASGSGNTIYF
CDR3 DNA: TGTGCCAGCAGCGTATCAGCTTCAGGGTCTGGAAACACCATATATTTT